What follows is one TCR beta chain and its context. Generated by immunoSEQ multiplex PCR, the TCRdb table keeps only in-frame clones and is missing some. The sample contains some 50,000 clones, 80% to 90% of which appear only once. The CDR3 length is 16 residues. V lost 7 bases and J lost 4, with 19 bases in between. The germline V gene has CDR1 KGHSH and CDR2 LQKENI. These data are taken from a study of blood T cell repertoires in COVID-19. The rearrangement uses TRBV18 and TRBJ2-2, with D possibly TRBD2 on 7 matching bases. Sequences were obtained from peripheral blood. This sequence was found in a human donor in a cohort sampled during active COVID-19. CDR3 coding DNA: TGTGCCAGCTTTCGGAGCGGGACACGACCCACCGGGGAGCTGTTTTTT. It is translated as CASFRSGTRPTGELFF.